A selection of T cell receptor beta chains follows, all from one sample in a study of blood T cells in healthy people across ages. Each CDR3 protein is one row after TCRdb ran MiXCR on the 5' RACE reads. The sample includes 950,000 to 1,200,000 distinct CDR3 sequences, 30% to 40% of them seen just once. The sample comprised blood. The receptor source for this set is a man between 18 and 29 years old in good health. The CDR3 runs from the conserved cysteine through the conserved F or W. The D gene is left open where the match is weak. Rows may omit the clone size; those that give it use once, few, many or a size class.

TRBJ1-5 | TRBV5-1 | - | TRBD1 | CASSGMPRTGGGQPQHF | TGCGCCAGCAGCGGAATGCCCCGGACAGGGGGCGGGCAGCCCCAGCATTTT
TRBJ1-1 | TRBV28 | - | - | CASSLNTWGLDTEAFF | TGTGCCAGCAGTTTAAACACCTGGGGTCTGGACACTGAAGCTTTCTTT
TRBJ2-1 | TRBV20-1 | few | TRBD2 | CSAVAGGWDEQFF | TGCAGTGCTGTAGCGGGCGGTTGGGATGAGCAGTTCTTC
TRBJ1-5 | TRBV7-2 | - | TRBD1 | CASSSGQVRQPQHF | TGTGCCAGCAGCTCCGGACAGGTTCGGCAGCCCCAGCATTTT
TRBJ2-1 | TRBV29-1 | once | TRBD2 | CSVESSGTRYEQFF | TGCAGCGTTGAAAGTTCGGGGACTAGATATGAGCAGTTCTTC
TRBJ2-3 | TRBV7-9 | few | - | CASSLVLRSGYTDTQYF | TGTGCCAGCAGCTTAGTACTTCGGTCGGGGTACACAGATACGCAGTATTTT
TRBJ1-2 | TRBV25-1 | - | TRBD1 | CAGSAGTGDGYTF | TGTGCCGGCAGTGCCGGGACAGGGGATGGCTACACCTTC
TRBJ2-1 | TRBV21-1 | - | - | CASSTSVGSRGASNEQFF | TGTGCCAGCAGCACTTCCGTGGGGTCCCGGGGGGCCTCAAATGAGCAGTTCTTC
TRBJ1-4 | TRBV5-6 | few | TRBD1 | CASRIQGADEKLFF | TGTGCCAGCAGGATCCAGGGGGCGGATGAAAAACTGTTTTTT
TRBJ1-4 | TRBV4-2 | - | - | CASSQDLEAYPYEKLFF | TGTGCCAGCAGCCAAGATCTGGAGGCGTACCCCTATGAAAAACTGTTTTTT
TRBJ2-3 | TRBV7-2 | - | TRBD1 | CACRYHRGTDTQYF | TGTGCCTGCAGGTATCACAGGGGAACAGATACGCAGTATTTT
TRBJ2-7 | TRBV5-5 | many | TRBD1 | CASSFDTGGPLAYEQYF | TGTGCCAGCAGCTTTGATACAGGGGGTCCCTTAGCCTACGAGCAGTACTTC